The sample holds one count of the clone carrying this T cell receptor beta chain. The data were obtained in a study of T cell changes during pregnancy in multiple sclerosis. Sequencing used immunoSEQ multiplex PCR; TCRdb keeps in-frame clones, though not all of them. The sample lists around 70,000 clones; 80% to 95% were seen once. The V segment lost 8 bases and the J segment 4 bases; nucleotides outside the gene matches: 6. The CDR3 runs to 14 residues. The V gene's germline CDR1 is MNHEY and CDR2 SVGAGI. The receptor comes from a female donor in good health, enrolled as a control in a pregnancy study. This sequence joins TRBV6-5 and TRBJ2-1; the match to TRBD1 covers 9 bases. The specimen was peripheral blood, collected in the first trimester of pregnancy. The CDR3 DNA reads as TGTGCCAGCTCAGACAGGGGGTCATACAATGAGCAGTTCTTC. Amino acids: CASSDRGSYNEQFF.